This TCR beta chain was captured in a study of blood T cell repertoires in COVID-19. Study information: The United States, Italy and Spain supplied acute and convalescent COVID-19 samples. T cells, B-cell-depleted T cells, or PBMCs supplied cDNA or gDNA.

This CDR3 is 16 amino acids long. Germline V gives CDR1 LGHDT, CDR2 YNNKEL (reference sequence). The V and J ends lost 1 base and 4 bases, in that order; junction bases with no gene match: 6. The data were produced by immunoSEQ multiplex PCR, yet TCRdb's version contains in-frame clones alone and is incomplete. The sample holds fewer than 250,000 clones; under 80% are singletons and the top ten take around 11%. This chain links TRBV3-1 (or the pseudogene TRBV3-2) with TRBJ1-5; 8 bases are shared with TRBD1. The origin of this receptor is a woman between 50 and 59 years old with acute or convalescent COVID-19. The material sequenced was peripheral blood. CDR3 nucleotides: TGTGCCAGCAGCCAAGGGTCAGGGGGCGGGAATCAGCCCCAGCATTTT. Translation gives CASSQGSGGGNQPQHF.